Listed below are T cell receptor beta chains from one sample, sequenced in a study of T-cell reconstitution after alpha-beta-depleted transplantation in children. TCRdb re-called the PCR reads through MiXCR, storing one row per CDR3 protein. The table records about 480,000 distinct CDR3 sequences, under 15% of them present only once. Specimen: PBMCs from the stem cell graft donor, collected from the stem cell graft. The source is a human donor who donated a stem cell graft to a child with combined immunodeficiency. Each CDR3 is given with its conserved first and last residue. D genes are given only for firm matches. The size entry is marked missing in some rows and otherwise reads once, few, many or a size class.

abundance: few; j_gene: TRBJ2-1; v_gene: TRBV7-9; d_gene: TRBD2; CDR3aa: CASSFPLAGNEQFF; CDR3nt: TGTGCCAGCAGCTTCCCGCTAGCGGGGAATGAGCAGTTCTTC
abundance: -; j_gene: TRBJ1-5; v_gene: TRBV5-5; d_gene: -; CDR3aa: CASRRSGSNQPQHF; CDR3nt: TGTGCCAGCAGACGGTCCGGGAGCAATCAGCCCCAGCATTTT
abundance: many; j_gene: TRBJ2-1; v_gene: TRBV6-2/TRBV6-3; d_gene: TRBD2; CDR3aa: CASSYGGGEYNEQFF; CDR3nt: TGTGCCAGCAGTTACGGCGGGGGGGAATACAATGAGCAGTTCTTC
abundance: -; j_gene: TRBJ2-7; v_gene: TRBV7-9; d_gene: -; CDR3aa: CASSNFWTDSYEQYF; CDR3nt: TGTGCCAGCAGCAATTTCTGGACAGATTCCTACGAGCAGTACTTC
abundance: -; j_gene: TRBJ2-7; v_gene: TRBV9; d_gene: -; CDR3aa: CASSGLGGSEQYF; CDR3nt: TGTGCCAGCAGCGGCCTTGGGGGCTCGGAGCAGTACTTC
abundance: many; j_gene: TRBJ2-7; v_gene: TRBV4-3; d_gene: TRBD1; CDR3aa: CASSLSPGQGYEQYF; CDR3nt: TGCGCCAGCAGCCTATCACCGGGACAGGGCTACGAGCAGTACTTC
abundance: -; j_gene: TRBJ1-3; v_gene: TRBV12-3/TRBV12-4; d_gene: TRBD1; CDR3aa: CASSPRTGITGNTIYF; CDR3nt: TGTGCCAGCAGTCCCAGGACAGGGATCACTGGAAACACCATATATTTT
abundance: many; j_gene: TRBJ2-7; v_gene: TRBV10-3; d_gene: TRBD2; CDR3aa: CAISESSLAGGSYEQYF; CDR3nt: TGTGCCATCAGTGAGTCGTCTCTAGCGGGGGGATCCTACGAGCAGTACTTC
abundance: many; j_gene: TRBJ2-7; v_gene: TRBV5-1; d_gene: -; CDR3aa: CASSLPGSSSYEQYF; CDR3nt: TGCGCCAGCAGCCTTCCAGGGAGCAGCTCCTACGAGCAGTACTTC
abundance: few; j_gene: TRBJ2-5; v_gene: TRBV5-1; d_gene: TRBD1; CDR3aa: CASSLDPGGGETQYF; CDR3nt: TGCGCCAGCAGCTTGGATCCAGGGGGCGGAGAGACCCAGTACTTC
abundance: few; j_gene: TRBJ2-7; v_gene: TRBV11-3; d_gene: -; CDR3aa: CASDSGDYEQYF; CDR3nt: TGTGCCAGCGATTCGGGGGACTACGAGCAGTACTTC
abundance: many; j_gene: TRBJ2-3; v_gene: TRBV10-3; d_gene: -; CDR3aa: CAITSPSTDTQYF; CDR3nt: TGTGCCATCACCTCACCTAGCACAGATACGCAGTATTTT
abundance: many; j_gene: TRBJ1-1; v_gene: TRBV5-1; d_gene: -; CDR3aa: CASSLDVSGTEAFF; CDR3nt: TGCGCCAGCAGCTTGGACGTCAGTGGTACTGAAGCTTTCTTT
abundance: many; j_gene: TRBJ2-1; v_gene: TRBV12-3/TRBV12-4; d_gene: -; CDR3aa: CATQAGGYNEQFF; CDR3nt: TGTGCCACTCAAGCGGGTGGCTACAATGAGCAGTTCTTC
abundance: many; j_gene: TRBJ2-7; v_gene: TRBV5-6; d_gene: TRBD1; CDR3aa: CASSLNRDRGYYEQYF; CDR3nt: TGTGCCAGCAGTTTGAACCGGGACAGGGGTTACTACGAGCAGTACTTC
abundance: few; j_gene: TRBJ1-1; v_gene: TRBV24-1; d_gene: -; CDR3aa: CATRLRAPNTEAFF; CDR3nt: TGTGCCACCAGGCTACGGGCGCCGAACACTGAAGCTTTCTTT
abundance: few; j_gene: TRBJ2-3; v_gene: TRBV7-6; d_gene: -; CDR3aa: CASSLSGGPDTQYF; CDR3nt: TGTGCCAGCAGCTTATCGGGCGGGCCAGATACGCAGTATTTT
abundance: few; j_gene: TRBJ1-2; v_gene: TRBV12-3/TRBV12-4; d_gene: -; CDR3aa: CASSLYLPDYGYTF; CDR3nt: TGTGCCAGCAGTTTGTACCTGCCCGACTATGGCTACACCTTC
abundance: many; j_gene: TRBJ2-7; v_gene: TRBV12-3/TRBV12-4; d_gene: -; CDR3aa: CASSRGPFPYEQYF; CDR3nt: TGTGCCAGCAGTCGAGGACCGTTCCCCTACGAGCAGTACTTC
abundance: few; j_gene: TRBJ1-4; v_gene: TRBV29-1; d_gene: -; CDR3aa: CSVTRGGQTNEKLFF; CDR3nt: TGCAGCGTTACCCGAGGGGGGCAGACTAATGAAAAACTGTTTTTT
abundance: -; j_gene: TRBJ2-1; v_gene: TRBV7-9; d_gene: TRBD2; CDR3aa: CASSSGLGPYNEQFF; CDR3nt: TGTGCCAGCAGCTCCGGACTAGGTCCCTACAATGAGCAGTTCTTC
abundance: -; j_gene: TRBJ2-2; v_gene: TRBV10-3; d_gene: -; CDR3aa: CAISDPSVAGELFF; CDR3nt: TGTGCCATCAGTGACCCGTCGGTGGCCGGGGAGCTGTTTTTT
abundance: -; j_gene: TRBJ2-7; v_gene: TRBV27; d_gene: -; CDR3aa: CASSLSVFGVEQYF; CDR3nt: TGTGCCAGCAGTTTATCTGTTTTTGGGGTCGAGCAGTACTTC
abundance: -; j_gene: TRBJ2-1; v_gene: TRBV9; d_gene: TRBD2; CDR3aa: CASSFSLAGISSYNEQFF; CDR3nt: TGTGCCAGCAGTTTTTCTCTAGCGGGCATTAGCTCCTACAATGAGCAGTTCTTC
abundance: -; j_gene: TRBJ2-7; v_gene: TRBV6-1; d_gene: -; CDR3aa: CASYGNDRFYEQYF; CDR3nt: TGTGCCAGCTATGGAAACGACCGATTCTACGAGCAGTACTTC
abundance: many; j_gene: TRBJ2-3; v_gene: TRBV7-2; d_gene: -; CDR3aa: CASSLGRGTSTDTQYF; CDR3nt: TGTGCCAGCAGCTTAGGGCGGGGGACAAGCACAGATACGCAGTATTTT
abundance: -; j_gene: TRBJ2-5; v_gene: TRBV19; d_gene: -; CDR3aa: CASSTDVAETQYF; CDR3nt: TGTGCCAGTAGTACGGATGTCGCAGAGACCCAGTACTTC
abundance: few; j_gene: TRBJ1-5; v_gene: TRBV6-5; d_gene: TRBD1; CDR3aa: CASSYTGGNQPQHF; CDR3nt: TGTGCCAGCAGTTATACAGGGGGCAATCAGCCCCAGCATTTT
abundance: few; j_gene: TRBJ2-2; v_gene: TRBV13; d_gene: TRBD2; CDR3aa: CASSLGFEAGGIPNTGELFF; CDR3nt: TGTGCCAGCAGCTTAGGGTTTGAAGCGGGAGGAATCCCTAACACCGGGGAGCTGTTTTTT